Shown below are 5 T cell receptor beta chains from a single sample sequenced in a study of blood T cell repertoires in COVID-19. Produced via immunoSEQ multiplex PCR; TCRdb's table is partial and in-frame only. The table shows around 25,000 clones, with 75% to 95% occurring only once. Input material: peripheral blood. The receptors were gathered from a human donor with active COVID-19. The donor label of this sample is uncertain.

Only one count was recorded for this clone. This chain connects TRBV21-1 to TRBJ2-7; no DNA check was done on the table's D call, TRBD1. TRBV21-1 is classified as a pseudogene. The CDR3 is 16 amino acids. CDR3 DNA: TGTGCCAGCAGCCCCCTGACAGGGGAGGAGTCCTACGAGCAGTACTTC. Translating gives CASSPLTGEESYEQYF.

The V call is TRBV6-5, the J call TRBJ2-5; 13 bases map to TRBD2. The trim removed 4 bases at V and 5 bases at J, leaving 4 bases unmatched. CDR3 length: 15 residues. CDR1 and CDR2 (germline): MNHEY, SVGAGI. The CDR3 is CASSSGLAGVETQYF. In DNA, the CDR3 is TGTGCCAGCAGTTCCGGACTAGCGGGGGTGGAGACCCAGTACTTC.

The chain combines TRBV6-2 or TRBV6-3 with TRBJ2-5; 13 bases agree with TRBD2. CDR1 and CDR2 from the germline V gene are MNHEY and SVGEGT. The CDR3 consists of 19 residues. Trimming removed 2 bases from V and 7 bases from J; junction bases left unmatched: 16. The CDR3 sequence is CASSYSGLAGEGLSGTQYF. In nucleotides, the CDR3 is TGTGCCAGCAGTTACAGTGGACTAGCGGGAGAGGGTCTCAGTGGGACCCAGTACTTC.

V gene TRBV7-9 combines with J gene TRBJ1-5; D is uncertain. The CDR3 covers 15 residues. CDR1 SEHNR and CDR2 FQNEAQ come from the germline V gene (reference sequence). V lost 5 bases and J 3 bases, leaving 14 bases between the germline ends. CDR3 region: CASSPGLGDNQPQHF. DNA of the CDR3: TGTGCCAGCAGCCCTGGTTTGGGAGACAATCAGCCCCAGCATTTT.

This chain joins TRBV5-5 and TRBJ2-7; D perhaps matches TRBD1 (5 bases). The V and J ends lost 0 bases and 2 bases respectively, with 12 bases between them. This CDR3 has 15 residues. Germline V lookup: CDR1 SGHKS, CDR2 YYEKEE (reference sequence). This CDR3 is CASSLDGRVTYEQYF. The DNA of the CDR3 is TGTGCCAGCAGCTTGGACGGCAGGGTGACCTACGAGCAGTACTTC.